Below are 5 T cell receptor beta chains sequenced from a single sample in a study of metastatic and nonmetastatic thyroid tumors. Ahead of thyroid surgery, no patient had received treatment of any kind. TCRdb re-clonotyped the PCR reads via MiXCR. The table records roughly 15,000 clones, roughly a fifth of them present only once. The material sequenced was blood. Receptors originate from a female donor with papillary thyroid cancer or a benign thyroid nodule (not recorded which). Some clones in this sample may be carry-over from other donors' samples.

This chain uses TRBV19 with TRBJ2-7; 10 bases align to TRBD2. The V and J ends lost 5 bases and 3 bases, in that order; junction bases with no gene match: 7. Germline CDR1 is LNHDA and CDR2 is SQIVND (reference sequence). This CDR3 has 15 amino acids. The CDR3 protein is CASSPLAGVVYEQYF. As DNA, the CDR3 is TGTGCCAGTAGTCCCCTAGCGGGAGTCGTCTACGAGCAGTACTTC.

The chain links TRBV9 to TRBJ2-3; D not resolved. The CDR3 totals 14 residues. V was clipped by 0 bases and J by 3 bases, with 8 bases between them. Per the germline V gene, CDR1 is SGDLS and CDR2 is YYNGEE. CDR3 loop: CASSVGRVTDTQYF. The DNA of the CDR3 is TGTGCCAGCAGCGTAGGGCGCGTTACAGATACGCAGTATTTT.

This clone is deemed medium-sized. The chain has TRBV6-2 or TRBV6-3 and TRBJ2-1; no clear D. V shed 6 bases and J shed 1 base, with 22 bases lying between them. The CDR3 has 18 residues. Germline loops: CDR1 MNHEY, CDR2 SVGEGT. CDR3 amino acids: CASSPRSHQSSSYNEQFF. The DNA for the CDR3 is TGTGCCAGCAGCCCCCGCAGTCACCAAAGTTCATCCTACAATGAGCAGTTCTTC.

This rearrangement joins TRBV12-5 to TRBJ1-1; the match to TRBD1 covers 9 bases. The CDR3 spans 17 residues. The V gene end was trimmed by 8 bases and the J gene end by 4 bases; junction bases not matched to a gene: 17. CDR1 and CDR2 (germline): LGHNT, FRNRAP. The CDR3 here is CASLPKPGQGLGTEAFF. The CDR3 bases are TGTGCTAGTTTGCCTAAACCGGGACAGGGTTTGGGCACTGAAGCTTTCTTT. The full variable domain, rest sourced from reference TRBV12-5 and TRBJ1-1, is DARVTQTPRHKVTEMGQEVTMRCQPILGHNTVFWYRQTMMQGLELLAYFRNRAPLDDSGMPKDRFSAEMPDATLATLKIQPSEPRDSAVYFCASLPKPGQGLGTEAFFGQGTRLTVV.

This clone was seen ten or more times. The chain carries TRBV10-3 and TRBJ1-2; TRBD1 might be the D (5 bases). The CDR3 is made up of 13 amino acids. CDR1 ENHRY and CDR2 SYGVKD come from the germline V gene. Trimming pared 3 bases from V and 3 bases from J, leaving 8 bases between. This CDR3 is CAISDGTDYGYTF. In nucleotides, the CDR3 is TGTGCCATCAGTGACGGGACGGACTATGGCTACACCTTC.